Listed below are T cell receptor beta chains from one sample, sequenced in a study of T cells in Graves' hyperthyroidism and ophthalmopathy. TCRdb used MiXCR to reprocess the multiplex PCR reads, holding one entry per CDR3 protein. The sample comprises 250,000 or so distinct CDR3 sequences, 16% of which are singletons, and 28% rests with the top ten. Sequences were obtained from blood. The receptor set was obtained from a woman between 18 and 29 years old with Graves' ophthalmopathy. The CDR3 runs from the conserved cysteine through the conserved F or W. Each record gives: D gene, J gene, clone size, V gene, CDR3 DNA, CDR3 protein. A D gene is named only where the DNA matches it firmly. Rows may omit the clone size; those that give it use once, few, many or a size class.

TRBD1 TRBJ2-7 many TRBV11-3 TGTGCCAGCAGCTTCTTCCGGGACAGCTCCTACGAGCAGTACTTC CASSFFRDSSYEQYF
. TRBJ2-1 many TRBV6-1 TGTGCCAGCAGTGGTCCCCTAGTGGGTCGTGGGTTGGATGAGCAGTTCTTC CASSGPLVGRGLDEQFF
. TRBJ1-2 . TRBV20-1 TGCAGTGCTAGCCCGGGACGGACGACAATCTATGGCTACACCTTC CSASPGRTTIYGYTF
. TRBJ1-1 . TRBV4-2 TGTGCCAGCAGCCAAGATGGTTCGGGGGACACTGAAGCTTTCTTT CASSQDGSGDTEAFF
. TRBJ2-5 many TRBV2 TGTGCCAGCAGTGAAGTCCGGGGGAGGGAGACCCAGTACTTC CASSEVRGRETQYF
. TRBJ2-5 many TRBV12-3/TRBV12-4 TGTGCCAGCAGACAAAACAGGGAAAGGGAGTACTTC CASRQNREREYF
TRBD1 TRBJ2-2 many TRBV28 TGTGCCAGCAGGGACTCAACCGGGACAGGGTATCTCGGGGAGCTGTTTTTT CASRDSTGTGYLGELFF
TRBD2 TRBJ2-1 . TRBV7-9 TGTGCCAGCAGCCGGACTAGCGGGAACAATGAGCAGTTCTTC CASSRTSGNNEQFF
TRBD2 TRBJ2-1 many TRBV5-8 TGTGCCAGCAGCTTGGAGAGCGGGAGCCACAATGAGCAGTTCTTC CASSLESGSHNEQFF
TRBD2 TRBJ2-5 medium-sized TRBV28 TGTGCCAGCAGAAGCAGACTGAGCGGGGGAGAAGAGACCCAGTACTTC CASRSRLSGGEETQYF
. TRBJ2-7 many TRBV15 TGTGCCACCAGACCGACAGGACACTACGAGCAGTACTTC CATRPTGHYEQYF
TRBD2 TRBJ2-5 . TRBV5-4 TGTGCCAACAGCACCGGACTAGCGTCGATCCAAGAGACCCAGTACTTC CANSTGLASIQETQYF
TRBD2 TRBJ2-1 few TRBV4-1 TGCGCCAGCAGCCAAGACGGGGGGTTAGCGCCTTACAATGAGCAGTTCTTC CASSQDGGLAPYNEQFF
. TRBJ1-1 . TRBV20-1 TGCAGTGCTAGAGATCTCGCAGGGAGGACTGAAGCTTCCTTT CSARDLAGRTEASF
. TRBJ2-7 . TRBV7-9 TGTGCCAGCAGCTTAGAAGAGTACGAGCAGTACTTC CASSLEEYEQYF
. TRBJ2-2 many TRBV28 TGTGCCAGCACCATAAACCAGCGGAGGAACACCGGGGAGCTGTTTTTT CASTINQRRNTGELFF
. TRBJ1-2 many TRBV30 TGTGCCTGGAGTGTCTTAGGAAGTAACTATGGCTACACCTTC CAWSVLGSNYGYTF
. TRBJ1-3 few TRBV9 TGTGCCAGCAGCGTAGACCTCTCTGGAAACACCATATATTTT CASSVDLSGNTIYF
. TRBJ2-3 many TRBV10-3 TGTGCCACCGCGGACAGAAGTACTGATAGCACAGATACGCAGTATTTT CATADRSTDSTDTQYF
TRBD1 TRBJ1-2 many TRBV11-3 TGTGCCAGCAGCTCCCGGGACAGGGGGCTGCAAGGCTACACCTTC CASSSRDRGLQGYTF
TRBD2 TRBJ2-3 . TRBV7-2 TGTGCCAGCAGCTTAGTTTTTAGCGGGGGGGCAGATACGCAGTATTTT CASSLVFSGGADTQYF
. TRBJ1-3 many TRBV30 TGTGCCTGGAGTTCGGGTCCCAGCAAGGGAAACACCATATATTTT CAWSSGPSKGNTIYF
. TRBJ1-1 many TRBV12-3/TRBV12-4 TGTGCCAGCAGTTTACTTTTACAGACTGAAGCTTTCTTT CASSLLLQTEAFF
. TRBJ2-7 many TRBV6-2/TRBV6-3 TGTGCCAGCAGTTACAACCCAGCGAGCTACGAGCAGTACTTC CASSYNPASYEQYF
TRBD2 TRBJ2-1 many TRBV5-1 TGCGCCAGCAGCAGGGGGACTAGCGGGAGTCTAAACAATGAGCAGTTCTTC CASSRGTSGSLNNEQFF
. TRBJ2-7 many TRBV5-1 TGCGCCAGCAGCTTGGGAACAGGGATTTCCTACGAGCAGTACTTC CASSLGTGISYEQYF
. TRBJ1-1 many TRBV5-1 TGCGCCAGCAGCTACGACAGAATTGAAGCTTTCTTT CASSYDRIEAFF
. TRBJ2-6 many TRBV5-1 TGCGCCAGCAGCCTTAGATCCCAGGGCTCTGGGGCCAACGTCCTGACTTTC CASSLRSQGSGANVLTF
TRBD2 TRBJ2-1 . TRBV2 TGTGCCAGCAGTGTGGGTCTAGCGGGAGGATTCGGCTACAATGAGCAGTTCTTC CASSVGLAGGFGYNEQFF
TRBD1 TRBJ1-5 many TRBV2 TGTGCCAGCGAGTACAGGGGCGGAAATCAGCCCCAGCATTTT CASEYRGGNQPQHF
. TRBJ1-1 many TRBV6-1 TGTGCCAGCAACCCGCATGGGGGAGCTGAAGCTTTCTTT CASNPHGGAEAFF
. TRBJ1-2 many TRBV9 TGTGCCAGCAGCGTAGATCAGGGTGTTGGCTATGGCTACACCTTC CASSVDQGVGYGYTF
. TRBJ2-7 . TRBV20-1 TGCAGTGCTAGAGATTCGGGAGACGGGACTGGAAGCTCCTACGAGCAGTACTTC CSARDSGDGTGSSYEQYF
. TRBJ1-5 few TRBV9 TGTGCCAGCAGCGTAGGGGTGCAGCCCCAGCATTTT CASSVGVQPQHF
TRBD1 TRBJ1-3 many TRBV28 TGTGCCAGCAGTTACACAGGGGGCGCCGGAAACACCATATATTTT CASSYTGGAGNTIYF
. TRBJ2-7 many TRBV29-1 TGCAGCGGGCGACAGGACTACGAGCAGTACTTC CSGRQDYEQYF
. TRBJ2-1 many TRBV7-2 TGTGCCAGCAGCTTAGAATCCTACAATGAGCAGTTCTTC CASSLESYNEQFF
. TRBJ1-1 many TRBV14 TGTGCCAGCAGCAACCCTGGGGCTGAAGCTTTCTTT CASSNPGAEAFF
TRBD2 TRBJ2-7 many TRBV27 TGTGCCAGCAGTTTATTGGCGGGAGGTCTCTACGAGCAGTACTTC CASSLLAGGLYEQYF
. TRBJ2-7 . TRBV5-4 TGTGCCAGCAGCGTACCTGGATCATCCTACGAGCAGTACTTC CASSVPGSSYEQYF
. TRBJ1-1 many TRBV5-5 TGTGCCAGCAGCTTGGATAGTGAAGCTTTCTTT CASSLDSEAFF
TRBD1 TRBJ1-6 many TRBV6-1 TGTGCCAGCAGTCTGACAGGGCCCAATTCACCCCTCCACTTT CASSLTGPNSPLHF
TRBD2 TRBJ2-2 many TRBV30 TGTGCCTGGAGTGTAGGCAGGACTAGCGGGAGTGGGAACACCGGGGAGCTGTTTTTT CAWSVGRTSGSGNTGELFF
. TRBJ2-1 many TRBV2 TGTGCCAGCAGTGTGCGGCCCAGCTCCTACAATGAGCAGTTCTTC CASSVRPSSYNEQFF
TRBD2 TRBJ2-3 many TRBV3-1 TGTGCCAGCAGCCCATATAGCGGGGGGCCAACAGATACGCAGTATTTT CASSPYSGGPTDTQYF
TRBD2 TRBJ2-7 many TRBV7-2 TGTGCCAGCAGCTCTAGGGGAGATAGCGGGTCCATCTCCTACGAGCAGTACTTC CASSSRGDSGSISYEQYF
TRBD2 TRBJ2-6 . TRBV25-1 TGTGCCAGCAGTGAGTCGACGCGGGGGTCCTCTGGGGCCAACGTCCTGACTTTC CASSESTRGSSGANVLTF
TRBD2 TRBJ2-1 . TRBV19 TGTGCCAGTAGTAGCCCGGGACTAGCGGACCTCTCCTACAATGAGCAGTTCTTC CASSSPGLADLSYNEQFF
. TRBJ2-1 few TRBV20-1 TGCAGTGCCCAACCAAGGCAGGTGTCCCAGGTCGATGAGCAGTTCTTC CSAQPRQVSQVDEQFF
TRBD2 TRBJ2-2 many TRBV10-3 TGTGCCATCAAAGGACTAGCGGGAGGGCCGGGTAACACCGGGGAGCTGTTTTTT CAIKGLAGGPGNTGELFF
. TRBJ2-1 many TRBV27 TGTGCCAGCAGTTGGAGCCCAATGAGAGGGCTGAACAATGAGCAGTTCTTC CASSWSPMRGLNNEQFF
TRBD2 TRBJ2-7 . TRBV5-5 TGTGCCAGCAGCTCGGATCCGGGACTAGCGGGGAGCGAGCAGTACTTC CASSSDPGLAGSEQYF
TRBD1 TRBJ2-7 many TRBV6-1 TGTGCCACCGTGACGGGGACAGCAACCTACGAGCAGTACTTC CATVTGTATYEQYF
. TRBJ1-2 few TRBV27 TGTGCCAGCAGTTTACAGGAGTATGGCTACACCTTC CASSLQEYGYTF
. TRBJ2-2 many TRBV4-3 TGCGCCAGCAGCCAAGCCCCAGCTAGCGATTACACCGGGGAGCTGTTTTTT CASSQAPASDYTGELFF
. TRBJ2-3 many TRBV30 TGTGCCTGGAGTGTAGCCGGGACCACCGGCACAGATACGCAGTATTTT CAWSVAGTTGTDTQYF
. TRBJ1-2 many TRBV6-1 TGTGCCAGCAGTCACGGGATGTGGGGCTATGGCTACACCTTC CASSHGMWGYGYTF
. TRBJ1-3 few TRBV6-1 TGTGCCAGCAAGACACCTCGCTCTGGAAACACCATATATTTT CASKTPRSGNTIYF
TRBD2 TRBJ2-7 many TRBV7-8 TGTGCCAGCAGCTTAGGAGCGGGAGCGGTTTACGAGCAGTACTTC CASSLGAGAVYEQYF
. TRBJ2-3 many TRBV7-9 TGTGCCAGCAGCTCCTATATAATACTGGCTGGTGCTTTATGGGATACGCAGTATTTT CASSSYIILAGALWDTQYF